Presented here are 15 T cell receptor beta chains from one specimen sequenced in a study of molecular identifiers for immune sequencing clone quantification. TCRdb re-called the PCR reads through MiXCR, storing one row per CDR3 protein. The sample holds about 500,000 distinct CDR3 sequences, about a fifth seen once. Sequencing was performed on naive CD8+ T cells from blood, with Jurkat cell RNA spiked in. Subset in this sample: FACS-sorted CD8+CD4-CCR7+CD45RA+ naive T cells. The source of these receptors is a human donor in good health. Some libraries in this study had Jurkat cell RNA spiked in.

This chain links TRBV20-1 with TRBJ2-7; tentative D call: TRBD1 (5 bases). CDR1 and CDR2 from the germline V gene are DFQATT and SNEGSKA (reference sequence). This CDR3 is 14 amino acids long. V was cut by 0 bases and J by 0 bases, with 9 bases left in between. CDR3 amino acids: CSARDGAISYEQYF. The CDR3, as DNA: TGCAGTGCTAGAGATGGGGCTATCTCCTACGAGCAGTACTTC.

There are many counts of this clonotype. The V gene is TRBV30, the J gene TRBJ1-3, with 7 bases aligning to TRBD1. The ends lost 0 bases at V and 4 bases at J; junction bases unmatched: 3. CDR1 is GTSNPN, CDR2 SVGIG, per germline (reference sequence). There are 14 residues in the CDR3. CDR3 loop: CAWSVGTAGNTIYF. The CDR3 region has the DNA TGTGCCTGGAGTGTGGGGACAGCAGGAAACACCATATATTTT.

Comments on this clonotype: Just one base apart from a much larger clone, this may be a read error. This chain connects TRBV4-3 to TRBJ2-1; maybe TRBD1 (5 bases). The germline V gene encodes CDR1 LGHNA and CDR2 YSLEER. The CDR3 consists of 16 residues. This chain's CDR3 is CASSQDWGGSCNEQFF. DNA for the CDR3: TGCGCCAGCAGCCAAGATTGGGGCGGCTCCTGCAATGAGCAGTTCTTC.

About this clonotype: It may be a read error: a sequence one base away is much more abundant. V usage is TRBV15 and J usage is TRBJ2-5, with D perhaps matching TRBD1 or TRBD2 (5 bases each). Per germline, CDR1 LNHNV and CDR2 YYDKDF (reference sequence). The CDR3 totals 14 residues. V lost 8 bases, J lost 3 bases, and 16 bases lay in between. DNA of the CDR3: TGTGCCACCTCCGACAGCGGCACGGAAGAGACCCAGTACTTC. Amino acid sequence: CATSDSGTEETQYF.

This clonotype was seen at least ten times. The rearrangement links TRBV7-8 to TRBJ1-1; 7 nucleotides align to TRBD1. The CDR3 sequence is 16 residues long. Germline CDR1 is SGHVS and CDR2 is FQNEAQ. V lost 5 bases and J lost 2; bases outside the gene matches: 11. The CDR3 protein is CASSPMTGRSNTEAFF. In DNA form, the CDR3 reads TGTGCCAGCAGCCCTATGACAGGGCGAAGTAACACTGAAGCTTTCTTT.

This clonotype was recorded at least ten times. The chain carries TRBV2 and TRBJ1-1; no firm D call. Germline values: CDR1 SNHLY, CDR2 FYNNEI. This CDR3 is built from 14 residues. V was cut by 5 bases and J by 1 base, with 11 bases left in between. CDR3 coding DNA: TGTGCCAGCAGTACCCTGGCGGCGAACACTGAAGCTTTCTTT. It specifies CASSTLAANTEAFF.

In the case of this clonotype: Sequence at one end of the junction differs from germline and may be a read error. The chain couples TRBV3-1 to TRBJ2-6, with D perhaps TRBD2 (5 bases). CDR3 size: 16 residues. Per germline, CDR1 LGHDT and CDR2 YNNKEL (reference sequence). The CDR3 coding sequence is TGTTCCAGCAGCCAAGAATGGGGAGCTGGGGCCAACGTCCTGACTTTC. Encoded protein: CSSSQEWGAGANVLTF.

This clonotype came up many times. V is TRBV12-3 or TRBV12-4 and J is TRBJ1-1, with a weak D call TRBD1 (6 bases). There are 13 residues in the CDR3. V lost 10 bases and J 6 bases, leaving 18 bases between the germline ends. This chain's CDR3 is CATTGGGPAEAFF. In DNA, the CDR3 is TGTGCCACAACCGGCGGGGGCCCTGCTGAAGCTTTCTTT.

This clonotype was observed at least ten times. The chain uses TRBV28 and TRBJ2-2; D uncertain. Per germline, CDR1 MDHEN and CDR2 SYDVKM. This CDR3 is built from 15 residues. V shed 2 bases and J shed 1 base, with 8 bases lying between them. The CDR3 DNA reads as TGTGCCAGCAGTTTAAGGCTCAGGAACACCGGGGAGCTGTTTTTT. This encodes CASSLRLRNTGELFF.

This chain connects TRBV6-6 to TRBJ1-1; D is perhaps TRBD1 (6 bases). Trimming shortened V by 7 bases and J by 0 bases, and 9 bases separated the two germline ends. Germline CDR1 MNHNY, CDR2 SVGAGI (reference sequence). The CDR3 extends over 13 amino acids. CDR3 sequence reads: CASNGQLNTEAFF. Here the CDR3 DNA reads TGTGCCAGCAATGGACAGTTGAACACTGAAGCTTTCTTT.

As to this clonotype: A read error is possible here, since a much larger clone lies one base away. The V call is TRBV12-3 or TRBV12-4, the J call TRBJ1-4, with D maybe TRBD1 (5 bases). CDR3 length equals 14 residues. With 4 bases removed from V and 9 bases from J, the gap between germline ends came to 15 bases. The CDR3 spells CASSSGTFLKKLFF. In DNA form, the CDR3 reads TGTGCCAGCAGTTCCGGGACTTTCCTCAAAAAACTGTTTTTT.

The sample holds a few counts of this clonotype. Germline is not matched at one junction end, which may reflect a read error. The chain is built from TRBV5-6 and TRBJ2-5, with D possibly TRBD2 on 6 matching bases. Germline V CDR1 and CDR2: SGHDT, YYEEEE. The CDR3 length is 13 residues. CDR3 coding DNA: TGTACCAGCAGCTTTTGGGGGGAAGAGACCCAGTACTTC. Its translation is CTSSFWGEETQYF.

This clonotype was seen a handful of times. The chain has TRBV5-4 and TRBJ2-7; 7 bases match TRBD2. Germline CDR1 reads SGHNT; CDR2 reads YYREEE (reference sequence). The CDR3 length is 15 residues. V lost 4 bases and J lost 3; bases outside the gene matches: 10. CDR3 region: CASSGVETSSYEQYF. As DNA, the CDR3 is TGTGCCAGCAGCGGGGTGGAGACTAGCAGCTACGAGCAGTACTTC.

V gene TRBV12-3 or TRBV12-4 combines with J gene TRBJ1-1, with D possibly being TRBD1 (6 bases). There are 16 residues in the CDR3. The V gene lost 3 bases and the J gene lost 2 bases, with 16 bases spanning the gap. Written as DNA, the CDR3 is TGTGCCAGCAGTTTGTCCGGACAGCATCCAAACACTGAAGCTTTCTTT. This translates into CASSLSGQHPNTEAFF.

At least ten counts were recorded for this clonotype. The chain combines TRBV2 with TRBJ1-5; 7 bases match TRBD1. This CDR3 contains 15 residues. Germline V gene data show CDR1 as SNHLY and CDR2 as FYNNEI. V was clipped by 2 bases and J by 3 bases; unmatched bases: 4. CDR3 protein: CASSEYGTDNQPQHF. CDR3 coding DNA: TGTGCCAGCAGTGAATATGGGACAGACAATCAGCCCCAGCATTTT.